Below are 5 T cell receptor beta chains sequenced from a single sample in a study of cytomegalovirus exposure and HLA in healthy donors. TCRdb's copy holds only in-frame clones and misses some; the assay was immunoSEQ multiplex PCR. The data hold around 150,000 clones, with approximately 86% observed a single time. The sequencing input was PBMCs. These receptors all stem from a woman aged 18-29 years in good health and CMV-seropositive.

The chain is built from TRBV9 and TRBJ1-2, with 10 bases aligning to TRBD1. V was clipped by 4 bases and J by 8 bases; unmatched bases: 5. CDR1 SGDLS and CDR2 YYNGEE come from the germline V gene. The CDR3 contains 13 residues. In nucleotides, the CDR3 is TGTGCCAGCAGCTCCGGACAGGGGGAGGGCTACACCTTC. It translates to CASSSGQGEGYTF.

This chain uses TRBV28 with TRBJ2-2, with D possibly being TRBD1 (5 bases). Germline loops: CDR1 MDHEN, CDR2 SYDVKM. Trimming stripped 8 bases from V and 1 base from J, with 8 bases between. CDR3 size: 13 residues. The CDR3: CASSGQNTGELFF. DNA of the CDR3: TGTGCCAGCTCCGGACAGAACACCGGGGAGCTGTTTTTT.

The chain has TRBV5-4 and TRBJ2-7; 14 nucleotides align to TRBD2. The CDR3 extends over 15 amino acids. Germline CDR1 is SGHNT and CDR2 is YYREEE (reference sequence). J gave up 3 bases and V 4 bases, and 3 bases lay outside the gene matches. CDR3 protein: CASSAGLAGVYEQYF. As DNA, the CDR3 is TGTGCCAGCAGCGCGGGACTAGCGGGAGTCTACGAGCAGTACTTC.

A few counts support this clone. The genes are TRBV2 and TRBJ1-5; D unclear. This CDR3 has 13 amino acids. Trimming removed 4 bases at V and 3 bases at J, with 7 bases between. Per germline, CDR1 SNHLY and CDR2 FYNNEI. The CDR3 protein is CASSGESNQPQHF. The CDR3 DNA reads as TGTGCCAGCAGTGGTGAGTCCAATCAGCCCCAGCATTTT.

The rearrangement joins TRBV28 to TRBJ2-7, with 8 bases aligning to TRBD1. Trimming took 6 bases from V and 0 from J; bases not matched to a gene: 7. The germline V gene has CDR1 MDHEN and CDR2 SYDVKM. This CDR3 has 15 residues. The CDR3 is CASRSDRAASYEQYF. The CDR3 region has the DNA TGTGCCAGCAGATCGGACAGGGCTGCCTCCTACGAGCAGTACTTC.